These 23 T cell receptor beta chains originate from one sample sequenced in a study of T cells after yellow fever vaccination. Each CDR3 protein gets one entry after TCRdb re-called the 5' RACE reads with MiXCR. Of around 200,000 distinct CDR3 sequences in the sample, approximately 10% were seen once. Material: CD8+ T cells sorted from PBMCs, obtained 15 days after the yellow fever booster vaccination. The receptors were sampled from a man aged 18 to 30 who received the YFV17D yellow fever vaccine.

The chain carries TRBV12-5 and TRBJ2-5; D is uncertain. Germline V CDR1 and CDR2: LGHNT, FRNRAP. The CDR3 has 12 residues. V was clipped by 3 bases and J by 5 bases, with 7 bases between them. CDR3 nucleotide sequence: TGTGCTAGTGGTTTAGGTCACGAGACCCAGTACTTC. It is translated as CASGLGHETQYF.

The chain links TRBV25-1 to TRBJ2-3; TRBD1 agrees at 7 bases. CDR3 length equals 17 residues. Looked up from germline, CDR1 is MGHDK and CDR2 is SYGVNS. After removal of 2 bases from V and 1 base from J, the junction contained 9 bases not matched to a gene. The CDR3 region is CASSEVPTGIGTDTQYF. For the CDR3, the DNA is TGTGCCAGCAGTGAAGTTCCGACAGGGATTGGCACAGATACGCAGTATTTT. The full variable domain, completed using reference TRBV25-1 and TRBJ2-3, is EADIYQTPRYLVIGTGKKITLECSQTMGHDKMYWYQQDPGMELHLIHYSYGVNSTEKGDLSSESTVSRIRTEHFPLTLESARPSHTSQYLCASSEVPTGIGTDTQYFGPGTRLTVL.

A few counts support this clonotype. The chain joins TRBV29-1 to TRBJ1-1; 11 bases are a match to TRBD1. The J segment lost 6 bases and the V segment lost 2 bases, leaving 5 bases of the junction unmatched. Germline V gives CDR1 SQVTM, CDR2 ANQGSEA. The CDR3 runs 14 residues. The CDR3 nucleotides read TGCAGCGTTGAACCGGGACAGGGGGTCTCTGAAGCTTTCTTT. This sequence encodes CSVEPGQGVSEAFF.

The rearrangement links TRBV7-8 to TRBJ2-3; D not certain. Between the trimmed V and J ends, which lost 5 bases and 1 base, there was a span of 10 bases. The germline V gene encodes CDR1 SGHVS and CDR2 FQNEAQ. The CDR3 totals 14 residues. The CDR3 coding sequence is TGTGCCAGCAGCCTAACTTCCCGCACAGATACGCAGTATTTT. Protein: CASSLTSRTDTQYF.

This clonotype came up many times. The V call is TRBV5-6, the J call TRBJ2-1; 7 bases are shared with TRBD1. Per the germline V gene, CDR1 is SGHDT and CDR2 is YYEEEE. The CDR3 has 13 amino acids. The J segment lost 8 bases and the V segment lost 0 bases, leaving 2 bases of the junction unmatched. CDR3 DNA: TGTGCCAGCAGCTTGGTAGGGGGCTATGAGCAGTTCTTC. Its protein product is CASSLVGGYEQFF.

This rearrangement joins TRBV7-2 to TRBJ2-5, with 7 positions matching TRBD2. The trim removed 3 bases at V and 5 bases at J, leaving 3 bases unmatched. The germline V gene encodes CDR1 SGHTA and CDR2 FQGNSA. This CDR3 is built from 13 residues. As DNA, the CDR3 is TGTGCCAGCAGCTTTTTTAGCGGGGAGACCCAGTACTTC. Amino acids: CASSFFSGETQYF.

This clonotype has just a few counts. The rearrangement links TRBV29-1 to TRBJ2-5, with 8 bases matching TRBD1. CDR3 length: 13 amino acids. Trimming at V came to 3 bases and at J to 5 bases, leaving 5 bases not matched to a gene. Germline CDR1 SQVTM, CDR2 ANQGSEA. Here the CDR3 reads CSVDKTGAETQYF. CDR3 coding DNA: TGCAGCGTTGATAAGACAGGGGCCGAGACCCAGTACTTC.

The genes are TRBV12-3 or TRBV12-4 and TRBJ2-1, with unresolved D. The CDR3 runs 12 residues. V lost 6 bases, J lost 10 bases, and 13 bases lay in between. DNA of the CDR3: TGTGCCAGCAGATCGGTGCCCCAGGAGCAGTTCTTC. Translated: CASRSVPQEQFF.

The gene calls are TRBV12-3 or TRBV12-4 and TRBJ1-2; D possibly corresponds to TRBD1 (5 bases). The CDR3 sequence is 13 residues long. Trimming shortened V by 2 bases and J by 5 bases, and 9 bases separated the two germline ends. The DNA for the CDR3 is TGTGCCAGCAGTTTAAGGGACTCTTATGGCTACACCTTC. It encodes CASSLRDSYGYTF.

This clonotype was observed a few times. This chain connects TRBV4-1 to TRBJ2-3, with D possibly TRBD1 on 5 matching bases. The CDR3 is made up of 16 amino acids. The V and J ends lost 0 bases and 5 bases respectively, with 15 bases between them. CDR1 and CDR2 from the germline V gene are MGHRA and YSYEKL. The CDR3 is CASSQDSRQGEDTQYF. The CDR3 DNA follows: TGCGCCAGCAGCCAAGATTCCAGGCAGGGTGAAGATACGCAGTATTTT.

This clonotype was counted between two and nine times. For the CDR3, the DNA is TGCAGCGTTGATATCCAGGGAGAGACCCAGTACTTC. Its translation: CSVDIQGETQYF. The rearrangement links TRBV29-1 to TRBJ2-5, with D tentatively TRBD1 (5 bases). V dropped 3 bases and J dropped 4 bases, with 9 bases sitting between them. CDR3 size: 12 residues. The germline V gene has CDR1 SQVTM and CDR2 ANQGSEA.

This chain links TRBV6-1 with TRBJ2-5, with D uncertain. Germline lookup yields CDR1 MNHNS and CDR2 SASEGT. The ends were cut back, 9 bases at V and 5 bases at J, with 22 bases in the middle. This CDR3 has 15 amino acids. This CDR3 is CASGPISSTRETQYF. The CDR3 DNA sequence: TGTGCCAGTGGCCCGATCTCAAGTACGCGGGAGACCCAGTACTTC.

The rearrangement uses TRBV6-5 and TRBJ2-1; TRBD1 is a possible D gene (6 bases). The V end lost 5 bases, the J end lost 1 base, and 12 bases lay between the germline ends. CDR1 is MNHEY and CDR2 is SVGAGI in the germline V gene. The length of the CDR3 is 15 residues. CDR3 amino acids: CASSTLGASYNEQFF. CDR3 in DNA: TGTGCCAGCAGTACCTTGGGGGCTTCCTACAATGAGCAGTTCTTC.

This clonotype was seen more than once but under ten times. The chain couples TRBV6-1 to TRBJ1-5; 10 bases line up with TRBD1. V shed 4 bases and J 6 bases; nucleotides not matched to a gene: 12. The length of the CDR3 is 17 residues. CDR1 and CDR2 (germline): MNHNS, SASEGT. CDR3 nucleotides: TGTGCCAGCAGTGCGTCAACCGGGACAGGGGTCCGTCAGCCCCAGCATTTT. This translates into CASSASTGTGVRQPQHF.

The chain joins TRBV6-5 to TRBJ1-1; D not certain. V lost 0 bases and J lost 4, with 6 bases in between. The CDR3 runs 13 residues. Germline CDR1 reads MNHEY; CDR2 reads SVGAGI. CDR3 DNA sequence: TGTGCCAGCAGTTACTCTGGTCGCACTGAAGCTTTCTTT. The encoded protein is CASSYSGRTEAFF.

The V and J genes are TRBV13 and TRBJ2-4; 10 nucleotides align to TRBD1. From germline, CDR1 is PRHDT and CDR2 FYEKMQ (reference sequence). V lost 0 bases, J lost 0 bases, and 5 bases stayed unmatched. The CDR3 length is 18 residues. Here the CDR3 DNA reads TGTGCCAGCAGCTTAGGGGACAGGGGGTTCTTAGCCAAAAACATTCAGTACTTC. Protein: CASSLGDRGFLAKNIQYF.

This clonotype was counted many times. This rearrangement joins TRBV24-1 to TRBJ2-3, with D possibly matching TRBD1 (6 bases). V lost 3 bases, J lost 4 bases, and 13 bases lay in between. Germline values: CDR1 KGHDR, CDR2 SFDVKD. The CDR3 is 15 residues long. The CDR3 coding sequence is TGTGCCACCAGTGATAACAGGGATTCCGCAGATACGCAGTATTTT. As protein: CATSDNRDSADTQYF.

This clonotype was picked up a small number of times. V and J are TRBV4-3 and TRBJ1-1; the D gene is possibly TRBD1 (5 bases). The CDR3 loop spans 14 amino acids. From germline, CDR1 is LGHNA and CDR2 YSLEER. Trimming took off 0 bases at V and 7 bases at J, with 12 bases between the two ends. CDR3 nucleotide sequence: TGCGCCAGCAGCCAAGAGTGGGCAGGGAATGAAGCTTTCTTT. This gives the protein CASSQEWAGNEAFF.

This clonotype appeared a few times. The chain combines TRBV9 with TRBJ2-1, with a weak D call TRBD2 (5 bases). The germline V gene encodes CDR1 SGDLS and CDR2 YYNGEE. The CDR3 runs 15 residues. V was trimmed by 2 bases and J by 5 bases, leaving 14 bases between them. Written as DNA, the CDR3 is TGTGCCAGCAGCGTTATCGGGGTCGGGAACAATGAGCAGTTCTTC. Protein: CASSVIGVGNNEQFF.

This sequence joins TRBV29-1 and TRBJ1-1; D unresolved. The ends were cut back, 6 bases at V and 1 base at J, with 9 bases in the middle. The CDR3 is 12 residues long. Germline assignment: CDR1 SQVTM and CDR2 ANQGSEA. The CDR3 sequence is CSVIDGNTEAFF. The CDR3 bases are TGCAGCGTCATAGATGGGAACACTGAAGCTTTCTTT. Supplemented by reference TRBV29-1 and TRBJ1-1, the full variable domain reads SAVISQKPSRDICQRGTSLTIQCQVDSQVTMMFWYRQQPGQSLTLIATANQGSEATYESGFVIDKFPISRPNLTFSTLTVSNMSPEDSSIYLCSVIDGNTEAFFGQGTRLTVV.

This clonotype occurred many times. CDR3 nucleotides: TGTGCCACCAAACAGGGCGAGAACACCGGGGAGCTGTTTTTT. It is translated as CATKQGENTGELFF. The chain links TRBV6-5 to TRBJ2-2; D possibly corresponds to TRBD1 (6 bases). Germline values: CDR1 MNHEY, CDR2 SVGAGI. The CDR3 covers 14 residues. With 10 bases removed from V and 1 base from J, the gap between germline ends came to 13 bases.

The CDR3 DNA is TGTGCCAGCACCCGTTCGGCAGGGAGAGGGGCCAACGTCCTGACTTTC. It specifies CASTRSAGRGANVLTF. This chain joins TRBV11-1 and TRBJ2-6; the D gene could be TRBD1 or TRBD2 (5 bases each). CDR1 is SGHAT, CDR2 FQDESV, per germline (reference sequence). The CDR3 is made up of 16 amino acids. V lost 7 bases, J lost 4 bases, and 17 bases lay in between.

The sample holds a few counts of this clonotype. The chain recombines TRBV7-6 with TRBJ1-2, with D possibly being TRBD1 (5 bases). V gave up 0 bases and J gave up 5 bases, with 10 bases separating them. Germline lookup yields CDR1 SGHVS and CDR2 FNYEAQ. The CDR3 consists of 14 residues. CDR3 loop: CASSLAKAGYGYTF. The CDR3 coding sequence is TGTGCCAGCAGCTTAGCGAAAGCAGGGTATGGCTACACCTTC.